This TCR beta chain emerged from a study of T cells in Graves' hyperthyroidism and ophthalmopathy. Overall study findings and caveats: Most clonotypes that expanded in the thyroid above 0.001 also showed up in blood.

In germline, CDR1 is MDHEN, CDR2 SYDVKM. CDR3 length: 15 amino acids. With 3 bases removed from V and 3 bases from J, the gap between germline ends came to 12 bases. Researchers amplified the TCR beta CDR3 regions from RNA transcripts. Using the HTBI primer set, a first-round RT-PCR was run on the TCR CDR3. TCRdb analysed the multiplex PCR reads with MiXCR anew, one entry per CDR3 protein. The sample shows under 650,000 distinct CDR3 sequences, about a sixth of them seen only once. A few counts support this clonotype. Its antigen remains unknown. Absence of ophthalmopathy progression within 18 months defined stable Graves' hyperthyroidism.

Sequencing used blood. This TCR derives from a woman aged 25 to 39 with Graves' hyperthyroidism. This chain joins TRBV28 and TRBJ1-5; no firm D call. The CDR3 protein is CASSFPTNPNQPQHF. The CDR3 DNA reads as TGTGCCAGCAGTTTCCCCACAAACCCCAATCAGCCCCAGCATTTT.